The rows below give T cell receptor beta chains drawn from one sample of a study of metastatic and nonmetastatic thyroid tumors. TCRdb re-called clones via MiXCR from the PCR reads. The sample shows some 25,000 clones, about 16% of them seen only once. The sample comprised blood. Source of these receptors: a female donor with papillary thyroid cancer or a benign thyroid nodule (not recorded which). Some clones in this sample may be carry-over from other donors' samples. The CDR3 runs from the conserved cysteine through the conserved F or W. The D gene is left open where the match is weak. Where a row states a size, it is once, few, many or the class of an expanded clone; other rows omit it.

CDR3aa	CDR3nt	abundance	j_gene	v_gene	d_gene
CASSILGAIYNEQFF	TGTGCCAGTAGTATCCTTGGGGCTATATACAATGAGCAGTTCTTC	few	TRBJ2-1	TRBV19	.
CACSGTGTFYNEQFF	TGTGCCTGTTCCGGGACAGGGACTTTCTACAATGAGCAGTTCTTC	many	TRBJ2-1	TRBV30	TRBD1
CASSHRDGQGTYGYTF	TGCGCCAGCAGCCACCGAGACGGACAGGGAACATATGGCTACACCTTC	many	TRBJ1-2	TRBV4-1	TRBD1
CASIATGGGYTF	TGTGCCAGCATTGCCACCGGAGGTGGCTACACCTTC	.	TRBJ1-2	TRBV6-1	.
CASSYGPVQETQYF	TGTGCCAGCAGTTACGGGCCAGTCCAAGAGACCCAGTACTTC	many	TRBJ2-5	TRBV6-5	.
CSATSPGTGYLGNQPQHF	TGCAGTGCTACCAGTCCCGGGACAGGGTATCTTGGCAATCAGCCCCAGCATTTT	.	TRBJ1-5	TRBV20-1	TRBD1
CASSYSGSNQPQHF	TGTGCCAGCAGTTACTCGGGGAGCAATCAGCCCCAGCATTTT	few	TRBJ1-5	TRBV6-5	.
CASSRGGDSYEQYF	TGTGCCAGTAGTAGGGGGGGGGACTCCTACGAGCAGTACTTC	many	TRBJ2-7	TRBV19	TRBD2
CASSLRRDGETQYF	TGTGCCAGCAGCTTACGTAGGGATGGGGAGACCCAGTACTTC	many	TRBJ2-5	TRBV7-2	.
CASSVGGKTRDTIYF	TGTGCCAGCAGCGTAGGCGGAAAGACCCGGGACACCATATATTTT	many	TRBJ1-3	TRBV9	.
CASSWGTGREAFF	TGTGCCAGCAGCTGGGGGACAGGCCGTGAAGCTTTCTTT	.	TRBJ1-1	TRBV11-3	TRBD1
CSARTLAMDEQFF	TGCAGTGCTAGGACACTAGCGATGGATGAGCAGTTCTTC	many	TRBJ2-1	TRBV20-1	TRBD2
CASSYSGSPDTQYF	TGTGCCAGCAGTTATAGCGGGAGCCCAGATACGCAGTATTTT	many	TRBJ2-3	TRBV28	TRBD2
CASSQRQGEGTPLHF	TGCGCCAGCAGCCAGAGACAAGGAGAAGGCACACCCCTCCACTTT	medium-sized	TRBJ1-6	TRBV5-1	.
CASSYENYEQFF	TGTGCCAGCAGTTACGAAAACTATGAGCAGTTCTTC	medium-sized	TRBJ2-1	TRBV6-6	.
CASSSCTGAYEQFF	TGTGCCAGCAGTTCCTGTACAGGGGCGTATGAGCAGTTCTTC	few	TRBJ2-1	TRBV6-5	TRBD1
CASSLRDVPYEQYF	TGTGCCAGCAGTTTACGGGACGTGCCCTACGAGCAGTACTTC	many	TRBJ2-7	TRBV27	.
CATSADSHREAFF	TGTGCCACCAGCGCGGACAGCCATAGGGAAGCTTTCTTT	many	TRBJ1-1	TRBV15	.
CASPVTGVDRNTEAFF	TGTGCCAGCCCCGTTACAGGGGTAGACAGGAACACTGAAGCTTTCTTT	many	TRBJ1-1	TRBV7-6	TRBD1
CASRRQGSGANVLTF	TGCGCCAGCAGAAGACAGGGCTCTGGGGCCAACGTCCTGACTTTC	many	TRBJ2-6	TRBV5-1	TRBD1
CASSPGRTSTDTQYF	TGTGCCAGCAGTCCCGGGAGAACTAGCACAGATACGCAGTATTTT	.	TRBJ2-3	TRBV11-3	.
CASSLTVANSPLHF	TGCGCCAGCAGCTTGACAGTAGCTAATTCACCCCTCCACTTT	.	TRBJ1-6	TRBV5-1	.
CASSYPTGVNEKLFF	TGTGCCAGCAGCTACCCGACAGGAGTGAATGAAAAACTGTTTTTT	.	TRBJ1-4	TRBV5-6	.
CATSAPGAPYNEQFF	TGTGCCACCAGTGCCCCCGGGGCACCCTACAATGAGCAGTTCTTC	many	TRBJ2-1	TRBV24-1	.
CASSPANEKLFF	TGTGCCAGCAGTCCCGCTAATGAAAAACTGTTTTTT	many	TRBJ1-4	TRBV6-2/TRBV6-3	.
CASTLRGSTDTQYF	TGTGCCAGTACCCTAAGAGGTAGCACAGATACGCAGTATTTT	many	TRBJ2-3	TRBV19	.
CASSEPGSPTYEQYF	TGTGCCAGCAGTGAACCGGGCAGCCCTACCTACGAGCAGTACTTC	medium-sized	TRBJ2-7	TRBV6-1	.
CATSRDPPLPGELFF	TGTGCCACCAGCAGAGATCCACCCCTTCCCGGGGAGCTGTTTTTT	.	TRBJ2-2	TRBV15	.
CASILEGGVTGELFF	TGCGCCAGCATCCTAGAAGGAGGGGTCACCGGGGAGCTGTTTTTT	once	TRBJ2-2	TRBV5-1	.
CASSNRDSRSYNEQFF	TGTGCCAGCAGCAATCGGGACTCCCGATCCTACAATGAGCAGTTCTTC	many	TRBJ2-1	TRBV4-2	.
CASSRDFETQYF	TGTGCCAGCAGCCGGGACTTTGAGACCCAGTACTTC	many	TRBJ2-5	TRBV3-1	.
CSAREAGPYEQYF	TGCAGTGCTAGAGAGGCAGGACCCTACGAGCAGTACTTC	.	TRBJ2-7	TRBV20-1	.
CASSLYSGLANVLTF	TGTGCCAGTAGTTTATACTCAGGACTTGCCAACGTCCTGACTTTC	many	TRBJ2-6	TRBV19	.
CASSLMEETQYF	TGTGCCAGCAGCTTGATGGAGGAGACCCAGTACTTC	many	TRBJ2-5	TRBV5-4	.
CASSLSGQFTEAFF	TGTGCCAGCAGTTTATCAGGTCAGTTCACTGAAGCTTTCTTT	many	TRBJ1-1	TRBV27	.
CASSRGTGGVEQYF	TGTGCCAGCAGCCGGGGGACAGGGGGCGTCGAGCAGTACTTC	many	TRBJ2-7	TRBV3-1	TRBD1
CASSVGDNSYEQYF	TGTGCCAGCAGCGTAGGGGACAACTCCTACGAGCAGTACTTC	many	TRBJ2-7	TRBV9	.
CASSLTSGKGETQYF	TGTGCCAGCAGTTTAACTAGCGGGAAAGGAGAGACCCAGTACTTC	many	TRBJ2-5	TRBV12-3/TRBV12-4	TRBD2
CASSLSGYTEAFF	TGTGCCAGCAGCTTATCGGGCTACACTGAAGCTTTCTTT	many	TRBJ1-1	TRBV11-2	.
CASSPGLAFNEQFF	TGTGCCAGCAGCCCGGGACTAGCATTTAATGAGCAGTTCTTC	many	TRBJ2-1	TRBV7-2	TRBD2
CASMNRGGYEQYF	TGTGCCAGCATGAACAGGGGGGGCTACGAGCAGTACTTC	.	TRBJ2-7	TRBV12-3/TRBV12-4	.
CASSPFTGANQPQHF	TGCGCCAGCAGCCCTTTTACGGGGGCCAATCAGCCCCAGCATTTT	many	TRBJ1-5	TRBV5-1	.
CASSIGLVKNNEQFF	TGTGCCAGCAGTATCGGACTGGTTAAAAACAATGAGCAGTTCTTC	many	TRBJ2-1	TRBV5-4	.
CASSYWNGEQYF	TGTGCCAGCAGTTATTGGAATGGGGAGCAATACTTC	few	TRBJ2-7	TRBV28	.
CSATSPHTYSNQPQHF	TGCAGTGCTACCTCTCCGCATACCTATAGCAATCAGCCCCAGCATTTT	few	TRBJ1-5	TRBV20-1	.
CASSYGTGGAEGYTF	TGCGCCAGCAGCTACGGGACAGGGGGCGCGGAGGGCTACACCTTC	medium-sized	TRBJ1-2	TRBV5-1	TRBD1
CASSLQQGGNSPLHF	TGTGCCAGCAGTTTACAGCAGGGTGGTAATTCACCCCTCCACTTT	medium-sized	TRBJ1-6	TRBV12-3/TRBV12-4	.
CASRGGTGKYEQYF	TGTGCCAGCAGGGGTGGGACAGGGAAGTACGAGCAGTACTTC	medium-sized	TRBJ2-7	TRBV6-2/TRBV6-3	TRBD1
CATSRGGSYEQYF	TGTGCCACCAGCAGAGGTGGCTCCTACGAGCAGTACTTC	many	TRBJ2-7	TRBV15	.
CASSTPLAGGRYEQFF	TGTGCCAGCAGTACACCACTAGCGGGAGGGAGATATGAGCAGTTCTTC	many	TRBJ2-1	TRBV6-1	TRBD2
CASSSYRFHEQYF	TGTGCCAGCAGTTCATACAGGTTTCACGAGCAGTACTTC	.	TRBJ2-7	TRBV27	.
CASSLTANSPFYGYTF	TGTGCCAGCAGCTTGACGGCGAACAGCCCGTTCTATGGCTACACCTTC	many	TRBJ1-2	TRBV11-1	.
CASSPGRAGSTGELFF	TGCGCCAGCAGCCCGGGAAGAGCGGGATCTACCGGGGAGCTGTTTTTT	many	TRBJ2-2	TRBV5-1	TRBD2
CSATFMNTEAFF	TGCAGTGCGACTTTCATGAACACTGAAGCTTTCTTT	many	TRBJ1-1	TRBV20-1	.
CASRRPQGSGGIAEDFF	TGTGCCAGCAGACGCCCCCAGGGTAGCGGGGGGATAGCTGAAGATTTCTTT	few	TRBJ1-1	TRBV27	.
CASSQVFSMLGLGGYEQYF	TGCGCCAGCAGCCAAGTATTCAGTATGTTAGGACTAGGGGGCTACGAGCAGTACTTC	few	TRBJ2-7	TRBV4-1	.
CASKAAGQGNIEQYF	TGTGCCAGCAAAGCAGCGGGACAGGGGAACATCGAGCAGTACTTC	.	TRBJ2-7	TRBV27	TRBD1
CASSRGQEGAGNEQFF	TGCGCCAGCAGCCGCGGACAGGAAGGGGCTGGAAATGAGCAGTTCTTC	many	TRBJ2-1	TRBV4-3	TRBD1
CASSPQGRAEAFF	TGTGCCAGCTCACCACAGGGGAGGGCTGAAGCTTTCTTT	many	TRBJ1-1	TRBV18	.